This TCR beta chain emerged from a study of T cell clones after liver transplantation. Study-level background: A pre-transplant mixed lymphocyte reaction with TCRbeta sequencing defined graft-donor-reactive clones followed in post-transplant blood.

The data were produced by immunoSEQ multiplex PCR, yet TCRdb's version contains in-frame clones alone and is incomplete. The sample carries about 120,000 clones, 90% recorded once. Germline V gene sequence: CDR1 SGHNT, CDR2 YENEEA. V shed 1 base and J shed 4 bases, with 13 bases lying between them. The CDR3 runs to 15 residues. Sequencing was performed on CD4+ T cells from blood, taken 12 months after liver transplant. V gene TRBV11-3 combines with J gene TRBJ2-5; D is unresolved. This receptor was obtained from a human patient who received a liver transplant. A share of the T cells may be of graft donor origin. The CDR3 DNA reads TGTGCCAGCAGCTTAGTAGGCTCCCGGGCAGAGACCCAGTACTTC. Its protein product is CASSLVGSRAETQYF.